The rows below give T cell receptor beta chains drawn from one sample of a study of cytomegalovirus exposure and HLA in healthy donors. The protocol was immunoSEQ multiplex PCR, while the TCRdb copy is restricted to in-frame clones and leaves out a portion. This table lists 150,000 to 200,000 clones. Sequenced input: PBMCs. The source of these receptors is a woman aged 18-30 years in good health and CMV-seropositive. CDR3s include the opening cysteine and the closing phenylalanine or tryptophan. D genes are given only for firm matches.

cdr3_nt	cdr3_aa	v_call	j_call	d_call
TGCAGCGTTGGGACAGGGGAAGAAGATACGCAGTATTTT	CSVGTGEEDTQYF	TRBV29-1	TRBJ2-3	TRBD1
TGTGCCAGCAGTTTAGGACAGGGTTTTTATGGCTACACCTTC	CASSLGQGFYGYTF	TRBV27	TRBJ1-2	TRBD1
TGTGCCATCAGCCAGACAACCGGCGATGGCTACACCTTC	CAISQTTGDGYTF	TRBV10-3	TRBJ1-2	.
TGTGCCAGCAGTGGCAGGCCCCAAGAGACCCAGTACTTC	CASSGRPQETQYF	TRBV11-2	TRBJ2-5	.
TGTGCCAGCAGTGGAAGTCCGGACACCGGGGAGCTGTTTTTT	CASSGSPDTGELFF	TRBV6-4	TRBJ2-2	.
TGCGCCAGCAGCCAAGGGGGGACATCCCTTTCGAGCTCCTACAATGAGCAGTTCTTC	CASSQGGTSLSSSYNEQFF	TRBV4-3	TRBJ2-1	.
TGTGCCAGCAGCTTGGACGGGGATTATCAGCCCCAGCATTTT	CASSLDGDYQPQHF	TRBV5-8	TRBJ1-5	.
TGTGCCAGCAGCAAAGACGAGTCAGATTTCTCCGCGCGCGGCGGCTGGGAGCAGTACTTC	CASSKDESDFSARGGWEQYF	TRBV21-1	TRBJ2-7	.
TGTGCCAGCAGCCCGGCCGATTTACAGGTGAACACTGAAGCTTTCTTT	CASSPADLQVNTEAFF	TRBV7-9	TRBJ1-1	.
TGTGCCAGCAGTGAAGATGAACTACCCTCCTACGAGCAGTACTTC	CASSEDELPSYEQYF	TRBV2	TRBJ2-7	.
TGTGCCAGTAGTCCCGGGGAGTATAGCAATCAGCCCCAGCATTTT	CASSPGEYSNQPQHF	TRBV19	TRBJ1-5	.
TGTGCCAGAAGCTCTGAGGGGGCAAGGTACAATGAGCAGTTCTTC	CARSSEGARYNEQFF	TRBV5-3	TRBJ2-1	TRBD1
TGTGCCAGCAGCTTAGATGGAGCGACAGGGTCCACAGATACGCAGTATTTT	CASSLDGATGSTDTQYF	TRBV11-2	TRBJ2-3	TRBD1
TGTGCCAGCAGCTTAGTTGTAGGGGTCACTGAAGCTTTCTTT	CASSLVVGVTEAFF	TRBV7-2	TRBJ1-1	.
TGTGCCAGCAGCAGGGTGACAGGTCAAAAACTCTATGGCTACACCTTC	CASSRVTGQKLYGYTF	TRBV5-5	TRBJ1-2	.
TGTGCCAGCAGCTTCCCGGGGGGACCTAGCTCCTACAATGAGCAGTTCTTC	CASSFPGGPSSYNEQFF	TRBV7-9	TRBJ2-1	TRBD2
TGTGCCAGCATAATTCATCCCGGGCGGGCCTTTGCTAGTTCACCCCTCCACTTT	CASIIHPGRAFASSPLHF	TRBV28	TRBJ1-6	.
TGTGCCAGCATCCGACCGGGAGAGAGCTCTGGAAACACCATATATTTT	CASIRPGESSGNTIYF	TRBV6-6	TRBJ1-3	.
TGTGCCAGCAGTTTAGGGACAGAAGAGACCCAGTACTTC	CASSLGTEETQYF	TRBV28	TRBJ2-5	TRBD1
TGTGCCAGCAGTTCGGCAGGGAAGAGCTACGAGCAGTACTTC	CASSSAGKSYEQYF	TRBV6-6	TRBJ2-7	.
TGTGCCAGTAGCGTTACAGGGGCGAGAATGAACACTGAAGCTTTCTTT	CASSVTGARMNTEAFF	TRBV9	TRBJ1-1	TRBD1
TGTGCCAGCAGCGAGCTAGAGGGCCCAGAGACCCAGTACTTC	CASSELEGPETQYF	TRBV2	TRBJ2-5	.
TGTGCCAGCAGACGAACTAGCGATACGAACACCGGGGAGCTGTTTTTT	CASRRTSDTNTGELFF	TRBV7-6	TRBJ2-2	TRBD2
TGCGCCAGCAGCCAAGCCCGGGACAGAAATGAAAAACTGTTTTTT	CASSQARDRNEKLFF	TRBV4-3	TRBJ1-4	TRBD1
TGCGCCAGCAGCTTGGAGGGTGGGGGCCGTGGTGAAAAACTGTTTTTT	CASSLEGGGRGEKLFF	TRBV5-1	TRBJ1-4	.